The 20 T cell receptor beta chains listed next were all sequenced from one sample in a study of T-cell memory formation after mild COVID-19. TCRdb re-called the 5' RACE reads through MiXCR, storing one row per CDR3 protein. The repertoire holds about 140,000 distinct CDR3 sequences, with 11% to 15% as singletons. The sequenced sample was PBMCs or a T cell subset sorted from them (not recorded which). The receptors here all came from an adult woman who had mild COVID-19 (a few samples of this study predate the infection). Cell type and time point are not known.

The chain links TRBV9 to TRBJ2-1; TRBD2 matches at 8 bases. With V trimmed by 0 bases and J by 10 bases, 6 bases remained unmatched. This CDR3 spans 14 amino acids. CDR1 is SGDLS and CDR2 is YYNGEE in the germline V gene. This CDR3 reads CASSVDGRAGEQFF. Here the CDR3 DNA reads TGTGCCAGCAGCGTAGACGGGAGGGCCGGCGAGCAGTTCTTC.

The chain has TRBV9 and TRBJ1-1, with TRBD1 as a possible D gene (6 bases). The germline gives CDR1 SGDLS, CDR2 YYNGEE. The CDR3 covers 14 residues. Trimming took 0 bases from V and 5 from J, leaving 11 bases between them. The CDR3 loop is CASSVVTGWTEAFF. CDR3 in DNA: TGTGCCAGCAGCGTAGTGACAGGATGGACTGAAGCTTTCTTT.

This clonotype occurred once. This sequence joins TRBV20-1 and TRBJ2-7; the D gene is possibly TRBD2 (6 bases). Germline CDR1 is DFQATT and CDR2 is SNEGSKA (reference sequence). The germline V and J ends were trimmed by 3 bases and 4 bases, with 10 bases remaining between them. The CDR3 runs to 12 residues. The CDR3 loop reads CSARDYSYEQYF. The CDR3 DNA reads as TGCAGTGCTAGGGACTACTCTTACGAGCAGTACTTC.

This clonotype showed up many times. The chain combines TRBV12-3 or TRBV12-4 with TRBJ2-1; D remains unclear. The length of the CDR3 is 13 residues. Trimming stripped 1 base from V and 6 bases from J, with 7 bases between. The CDR3 loop is CASSLGWSNEQFF. DNA for the CDR3: TGTGCCAGCAGTTTAGGGTGGAGCAATGAGCAGTTCTTC.

The chain recombines TRBV4-1 with TRBJ2-7, with TRBD1 as a possible D gene (5 bases). CDR1 is MGHRA and CDR2 is YSYEKL in the germline V gene. The germline V and J ends were trimmed by 0 bases and 2 bases, with 11 bases remaining between them. CDR3 length equals 15 residues. CDR3 sequence reads: CASSQEERQPYEQYF. The CDR3 DNA reads TGCGCCAGCAGCCAAGAAGAGAGACAGCCCTACGAGCAGTACTTC.

The chain uses TRBV2 and TRBJ2-7, with TRBD2 matching over 7 bases. Per the germline V gene, CDR1 is SNHLY and CDR2 is FYNNEI. Trimming took 0 bases from V and 2 from J; bases not matched to a gene: 4. The CDR3 has 15 amino acids. CDR3 amino acids: CASSEAGGSTYEQYF. CDR3 bases: TGTGCCAGCAGTGAAGCGGGAGGGTCCACCTACGAGCAGTACTTC.

The chain combines TRBV6-2 or TRBV6-3 with TRBJ2-1, with D unclear. This CDR3 is built from 16 residues. Germline lookup yields CDR1 MNHEY and CDR2 SVGEGT. Between the trimmed V and J ends, which lost 7 bases and 8 bases, there was a span of 24 bases. In DNA form, the CDR3 reads TGTGCCAGCACAAAGTTAATATCTTCGGGCGGCGATGAGCAGTTCTTC. It is translated as CASTKLISSGGDEQFF.

The genes are TRBV11-3 and TRBJ2-1; D unresolved. Germline V gene lookup returns CDR1 SGHNT and CDR2 YENEEA. This CDR3 has 12 residues. V lost 5 bases to trimming and J lost 10 bases, with 12 bases between them. The CDR3 DNA is TGTGCCAGCAGCCCCTTGCTCGAGGAGCAGTTCTTC. Translated: CASSPLLEEQFF.

This clonotype has more than one count but fewer than ten. This chain connects TRBV2 to TRBJ1-2; the match to TRBD1 covers 9 bases. The germline V gene has CDR1 SNHLY and CDR2 FYNNEI. The V segment lost 4 bases and the J segment 6 bases; nucleotides outside the gene matches: 6. This CDR3 contains 14 residues. The DNA of the CDR3 is TGTGCCAGCAGTGCCGTGACAGGGGGACATGGCTACACCTTC. Its protein is CASSAVTGGHGYTF.

The gene calls are TRBV5-6 and TRBJ2-3; D perhaps matches TRBD2 (6 bases). The V end was cut by 4 bases, the J end by 0 bases, with 21 bases between. CDR1 and CDR2 from the germline V gene are SGHDT and YYEEEE. The CDR3 contains 18 residues. The CDR3 DNA is TGTGCCAGCAGCGGGTGGCCCGGTAGCGGCCTTAGCACAGATACGCAGTATTTT. Encoded protein: CASSGWPGSGLSTDTQYF.

The chain combines TRBV4-3 with TRBJ2-1, with 8 bases identical to TRBD2. Germline V CDR1 and CDR2: LGHNA, YSLEER. This CDR3 contains 16 residues. V lost 0 bases to trimming and J lost 8 bases; unmatched junction nucleotides: 9. For the CDR3, the DNA is TGCGCCAGCAGCCAAGATGCCGGGAGGGCCCCGGATGAGCAGTTCTTC. Protein product: CASSQDAGRAPDEQFF.

This clonotype is large (0.1 to 1%) in the sample. The chain recombines TRBV12-3 or TRBV12-4 with TRBJ2-7; D is possibly TRBD1 (5 bases). Trimming stripped 1 base from V and 2 bases from J, with 6 bases between. The CDR3 length is 13 residues. Written as DNA, the CDR3 is TGTGCCAGCAGTTTAGTGGACACCTACGAGCAGTACTTC. It translates to CASSLVDTYEQYF.

This clonotype was seen a few times. The V gene is TRBV15, the J gene TRBJ2-7, with 12 nucleotides matching TRBD2. Per the germline V gene, CDR1 is LNHNV and CDR2 is YYDKDF (reference sequence). The CDR3 spans 15 residues. After removal of 4 bases from V and 3 bases from J, the junction contained 4 bases not matched to a gene. The CDR3 region has the DNA TGTGCCACCAGCATCGGGACTAGCGGGCGCTACGAGCAGTACTTC. Translated, it gives CATSIGTSGRYEQYF.

The chain employs TRBV9 and TRBJ2-1, with a weak D call TRBD2 (6 bases). The CDR3 totals 16 residues. The V end was cut by 0 bases, the J end by 2 bases, with 12 bases between. Germline loops: CDR1 SGDLS, CDR2 YYNGEE. In DNA, the CDR3 is TGTGCCAGCAGCGTAGGAGGAGGGGCCCCCTACAATGAGCAGTTCTTC. Protein product: CASSVGGGAPYNEQFF. Full variable domain (outside the CDR3, taken from reference TRBV9 and TRBJ2-1): DSGVTQTPKHLITATGQRVTLRCSPRSGDLSVYWYQQSLDQGLQFLIQYYNGEERAKGNILERFSAQQFPDLHSELNLSSLELGDSALYFCASSVGGGAPYNEQFFGPGTRLTVL.

The V call is TRBV3-1, the J call TRBJ2-7, with 7 bases lining up with TRBD2. Germline V gene sequence: CDR1 LGHDT, CDR2 YNNKEL (reference sequence). Trimming took 3 bases from V and 7 from J; bases not matched to a gene: 12. This CDR3 region has 15 residues. CDR3 DNA sequence: TGTGCCAGCAGCCAGGACATAACGGGGGGTAGGGAGCAGTACTTC. Translating gives CASSQDITGGREQYF.

This clonotype occurred a few times. This rearrangement joins TRBV13 to TRBJ2-5; TRBD2 might be the D (6 bases). Germline V gene sequence: CDR1 PRHDT, CDR2 FYEKMQ (reference sequence). This CDR3 contains 15 residues. V lost 3 bases and J lost 4, with 15 bases in between. CDR3 loop: CASSLGGGLAETQYF. The CDR3 nucleotides read TGTGCCAGCAGCTTGGGGGGAGGCTTGGCAGAGACCCAGTACTTC.

This chain joins TRBV12-3 or TRBV12-4 and TRBJ2-2, with a tentative D call TRBD1 (5 bases). This CDR3 has 15 residues. Trimming cost V 2 bases and J 5 bases, with 12 bases left between them. The CDR3 DNA is TGTGCCAGCAGTTTAATGGGGCCGGGTACCGGGGAGCTGTTTTTT. This translates into CASSLMGPGTGELFF.

J is TRBJ1-1 and V is TRBV12-3 or TRBV12-4, with 10 bases lining up with TRBD1. J gave up 4 bases and V 7 bases, and 12 bases lay outside the gene matches. The CDR3 runs to 16 residues. CDR3 bases: TGTGCCAGCACCCTCAGGGACAGGGGTTTGTCCACTGAAGCTTTCTTT. Protein sequence: CASTLRDRGLSTEAFF.

Only a few counts were recorded for this clonotype. This chain connects TRBV5-1 to TRBJ2-7; 12 positions agree with TRBD2. V was clipped by 1 base and J by 0 bases; unmatched bases: 8. The CDR3 has 18 amino acids. Germline V gene lookup returns CDR1 SGHRS and CDR2 YFSETQ. The CDR3 loop is CASSLHGTSGPVSYEQYF. As DNA, the CDR3 is TGCGCCAGCAGCTTGCACGGGACTAGCGGGCCTGTCTCCTACGAGCAGTACTTC. Based on the CDR3 plus reference TRBV5-1 and TRBJ2-7, the full variable domain is KAGVTQTPRYLIKTRGQQVTLSCSPISGHRSVSWYQQTPGQGLQFLFEYFSETQRNKGNFPGRFSGRQFSNSRSEMNVSTLELGDSALYLCASSLHGTSGPVSYEQYFGPGTRLTVT.

In its sample, this clonotype was seen a few times. The rearrangement joins TRBV12-3 or TRBV12-4 to TRBJ2-1, with 7 bases matching TRBD2. The CDR3 sequence is 14 residues long. The V segment lost 3 bases and the J segment 3 bases; nucleotides outside the gene matches: 2. CDR3: CASSLAGVYNEQFF. CDR3 coding DNA: TGTGCCAGCAGTTTGGCGGGAGTCTACAATGAGCAGTTCTTC.